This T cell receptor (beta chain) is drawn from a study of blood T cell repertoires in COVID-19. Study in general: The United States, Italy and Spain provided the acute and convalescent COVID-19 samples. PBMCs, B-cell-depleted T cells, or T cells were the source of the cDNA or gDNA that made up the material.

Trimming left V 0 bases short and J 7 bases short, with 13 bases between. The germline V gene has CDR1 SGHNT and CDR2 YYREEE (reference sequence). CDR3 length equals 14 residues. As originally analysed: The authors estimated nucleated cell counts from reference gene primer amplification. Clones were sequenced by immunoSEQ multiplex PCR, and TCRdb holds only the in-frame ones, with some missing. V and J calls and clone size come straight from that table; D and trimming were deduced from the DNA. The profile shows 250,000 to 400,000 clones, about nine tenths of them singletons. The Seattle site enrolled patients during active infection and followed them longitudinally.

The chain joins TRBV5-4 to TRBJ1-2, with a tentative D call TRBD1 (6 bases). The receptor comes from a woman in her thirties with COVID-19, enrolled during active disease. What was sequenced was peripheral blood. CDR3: CASSLAGVGSGYTF. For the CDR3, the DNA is TGTGCCAGCAGCTTGGCAGGGGTTGGATCTGGCTACACCTTC. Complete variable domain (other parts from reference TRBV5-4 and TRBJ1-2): ETGVTQSPTHLIKTRGQQVTLRCSSQSGHNTVSWYQQALGQGPQFIFQYYREEENGRGNFPPRFSGLQFPNYSSELNVNALELDDSALYLCASSLAGVGSGYTFGSGTRLTVV.